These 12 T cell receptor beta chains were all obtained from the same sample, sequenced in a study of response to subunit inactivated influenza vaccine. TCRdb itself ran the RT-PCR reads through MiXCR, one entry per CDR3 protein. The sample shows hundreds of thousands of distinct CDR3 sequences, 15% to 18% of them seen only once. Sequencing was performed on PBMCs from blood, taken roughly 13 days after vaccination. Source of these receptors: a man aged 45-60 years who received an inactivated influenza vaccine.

CDR3 DNA sequence: TGTGCCAGTAGTCGTACTAGGGTCGGACAAGAGACCCAGTACTTC. This translates into CASSRTRVGQETQYF. The V gene is TRBV19, the J gene TRBJ2-5; possible D gene TRBD2, 5 bases. Germline CDR1 LNHDA, CDR2 SQIVND (reference sequence). The CDR3 totals 15 residues. V was shortened by 5 bases and J by 2 bases, with 15 bases between the two germline ends.

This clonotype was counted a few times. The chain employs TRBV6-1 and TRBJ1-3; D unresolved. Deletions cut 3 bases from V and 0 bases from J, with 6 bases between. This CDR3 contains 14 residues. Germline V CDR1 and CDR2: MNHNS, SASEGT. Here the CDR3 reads CASSEVLSGNTIYF. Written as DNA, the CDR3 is TGTGCCAGCAGTGAGGTCCTCTCTGGAAACACCATATATTTT.

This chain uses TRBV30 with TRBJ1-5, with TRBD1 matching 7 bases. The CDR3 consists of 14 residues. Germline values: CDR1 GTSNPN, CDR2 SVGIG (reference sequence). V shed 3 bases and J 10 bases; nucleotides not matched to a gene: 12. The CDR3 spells CAWRGVGTVGPQHF. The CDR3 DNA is TGTGCCTGGAGGGGCGTGGGGACAGTCGGACCCCAGCATTTT.

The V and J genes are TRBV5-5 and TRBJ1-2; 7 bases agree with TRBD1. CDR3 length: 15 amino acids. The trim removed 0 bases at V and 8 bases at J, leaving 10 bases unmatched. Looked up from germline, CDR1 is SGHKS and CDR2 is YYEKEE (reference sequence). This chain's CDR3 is CASSLGTGPGGGYTF. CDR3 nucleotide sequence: TGTGCCAGCAGCTTGGGGACAGGACCTGGAGGGGGCTACACCTTC.

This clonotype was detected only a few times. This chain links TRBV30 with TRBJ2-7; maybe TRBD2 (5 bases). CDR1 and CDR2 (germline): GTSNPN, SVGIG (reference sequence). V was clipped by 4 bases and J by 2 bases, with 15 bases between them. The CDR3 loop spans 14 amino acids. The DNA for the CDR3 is TGTGCCTGGACCTTGGGCGGGTCCCCCTACGAGCAGTACTTC. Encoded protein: CAWTLGGSPYEQYF.

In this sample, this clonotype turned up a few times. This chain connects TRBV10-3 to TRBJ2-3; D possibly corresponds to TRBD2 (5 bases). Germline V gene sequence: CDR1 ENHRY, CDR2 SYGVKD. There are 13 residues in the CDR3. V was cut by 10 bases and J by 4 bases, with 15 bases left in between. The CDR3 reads CASQRELSDTQYF. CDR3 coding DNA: TGTGCCAGCCAGAGGGAGCTATCAGATACGCAGTATTTT.

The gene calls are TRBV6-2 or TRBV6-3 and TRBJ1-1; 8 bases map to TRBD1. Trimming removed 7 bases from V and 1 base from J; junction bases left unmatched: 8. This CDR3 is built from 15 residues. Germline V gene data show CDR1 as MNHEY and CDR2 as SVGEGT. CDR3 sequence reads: CASITGGRRNTEAFF. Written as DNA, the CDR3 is TGTGCCAGCATTACAGGGGGTAGGAGGAACACTGAAGCTTTCTTT.

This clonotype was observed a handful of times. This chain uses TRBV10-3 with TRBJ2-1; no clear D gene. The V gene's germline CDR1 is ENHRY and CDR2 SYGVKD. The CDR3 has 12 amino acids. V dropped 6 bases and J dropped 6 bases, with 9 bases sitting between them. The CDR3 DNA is TGTGCCATCAGGGGGTCGGGCAATGAGCAGTTCTTC. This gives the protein CAIRGSGNEQFF.

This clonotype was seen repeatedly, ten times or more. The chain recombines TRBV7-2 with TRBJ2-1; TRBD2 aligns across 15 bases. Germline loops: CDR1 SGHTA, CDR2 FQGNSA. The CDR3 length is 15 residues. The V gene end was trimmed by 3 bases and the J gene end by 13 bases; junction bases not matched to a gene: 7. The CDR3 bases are TGTGCCAGCAGCTTGGAAGGGACTAGCGGGAGGTACCAGTTCTTC. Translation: CASSLEGTSGRYQFF.

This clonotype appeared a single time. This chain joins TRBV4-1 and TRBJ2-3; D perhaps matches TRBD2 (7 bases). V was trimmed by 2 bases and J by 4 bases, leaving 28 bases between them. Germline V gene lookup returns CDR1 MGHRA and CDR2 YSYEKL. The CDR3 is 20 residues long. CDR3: CASSQPLRGGRGRSADTQYF. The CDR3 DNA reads TGCGCCAGCAGCCAACCTCTTAGGGGGGGCAGGGGTAGGAGCGCAGATACGCAGTATTTT.

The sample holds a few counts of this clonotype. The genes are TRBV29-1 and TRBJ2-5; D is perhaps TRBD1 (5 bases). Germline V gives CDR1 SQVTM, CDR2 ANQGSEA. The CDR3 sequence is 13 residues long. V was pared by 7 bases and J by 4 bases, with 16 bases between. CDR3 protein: CSAQDTWGETQYF. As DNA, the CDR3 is TGCAGCGCCCAGGACACTTGGGGAGAGACCCAGTACTTC.

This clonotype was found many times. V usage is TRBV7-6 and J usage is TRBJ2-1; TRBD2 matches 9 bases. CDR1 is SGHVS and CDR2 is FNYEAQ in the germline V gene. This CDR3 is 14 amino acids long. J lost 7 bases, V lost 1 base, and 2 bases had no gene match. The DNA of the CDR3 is TGTGCCAGCAGCTTAGAGGCGGGAGGGAATGAGCAGTTCTTC. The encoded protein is CASSLEAGGNEQFF.